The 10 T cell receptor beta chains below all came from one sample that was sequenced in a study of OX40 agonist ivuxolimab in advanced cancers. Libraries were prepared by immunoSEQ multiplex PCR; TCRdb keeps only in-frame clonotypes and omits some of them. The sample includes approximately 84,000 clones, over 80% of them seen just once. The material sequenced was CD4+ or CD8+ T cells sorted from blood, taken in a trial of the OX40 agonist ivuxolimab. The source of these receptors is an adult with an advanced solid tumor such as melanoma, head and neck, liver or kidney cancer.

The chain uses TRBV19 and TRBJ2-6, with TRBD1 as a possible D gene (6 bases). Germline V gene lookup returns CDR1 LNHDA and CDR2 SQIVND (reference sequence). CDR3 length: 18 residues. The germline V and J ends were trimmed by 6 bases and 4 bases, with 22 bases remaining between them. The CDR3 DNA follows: TGTGCCAGTAGACTTTCAATCGTCAGGGGTACCGGGGCCAACGTCCTGACTTTC. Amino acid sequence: CASRLSIVRGTGANVLTF.

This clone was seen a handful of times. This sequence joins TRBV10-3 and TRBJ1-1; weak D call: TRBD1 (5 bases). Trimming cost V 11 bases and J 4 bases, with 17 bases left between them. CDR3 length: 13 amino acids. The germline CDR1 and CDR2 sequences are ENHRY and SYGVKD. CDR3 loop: CAVRGELVTEAFF. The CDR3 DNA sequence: TGTGCCGTGCGAGGGGAGTTGGTCACTGAAGCTTTCTTT.

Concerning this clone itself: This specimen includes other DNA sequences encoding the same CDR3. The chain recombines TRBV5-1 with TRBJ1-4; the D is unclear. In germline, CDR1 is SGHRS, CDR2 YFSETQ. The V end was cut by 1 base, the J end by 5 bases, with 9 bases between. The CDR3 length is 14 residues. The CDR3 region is CASSLMSTNEKLFF. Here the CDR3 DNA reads TGCGCCAGCAGCTTGATGTCCACGAATGAAAAACTGTTTTTT.

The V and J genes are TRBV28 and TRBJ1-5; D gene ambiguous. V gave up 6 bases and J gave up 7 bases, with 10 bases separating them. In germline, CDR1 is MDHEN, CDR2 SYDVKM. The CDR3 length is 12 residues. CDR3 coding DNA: TGTGCCAGCAGCGCGCGGCGCCAGCCCCAGCATTTT. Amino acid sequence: CASSARRQPQHF.

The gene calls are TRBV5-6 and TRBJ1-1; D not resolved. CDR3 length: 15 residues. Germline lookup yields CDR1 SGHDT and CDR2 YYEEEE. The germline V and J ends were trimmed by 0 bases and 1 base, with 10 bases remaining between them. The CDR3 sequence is CASSLGVVPNTEAFF. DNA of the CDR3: TGTGCCAGCAGCTTGGGGGTCGTTCCGAACACTGAAGCTTTCTTT.

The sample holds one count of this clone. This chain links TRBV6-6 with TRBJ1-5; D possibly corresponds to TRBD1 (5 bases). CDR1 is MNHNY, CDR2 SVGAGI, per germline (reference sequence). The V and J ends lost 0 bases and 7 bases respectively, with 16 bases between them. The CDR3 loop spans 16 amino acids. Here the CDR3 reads CASSYSRDGQSQPQHF. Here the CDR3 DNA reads TGTGCCAGCAGTTACTCCCGGGACGGGCAAAGCCAGCCCCAGCATTTT.

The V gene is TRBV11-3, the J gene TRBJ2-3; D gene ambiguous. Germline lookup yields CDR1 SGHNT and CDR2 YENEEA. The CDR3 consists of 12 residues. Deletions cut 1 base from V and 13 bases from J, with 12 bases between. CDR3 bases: TGTGCCAGCAGCTTAGGAGGTTCTAGGGAGTATTTT. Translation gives CASSLGGSREYF.

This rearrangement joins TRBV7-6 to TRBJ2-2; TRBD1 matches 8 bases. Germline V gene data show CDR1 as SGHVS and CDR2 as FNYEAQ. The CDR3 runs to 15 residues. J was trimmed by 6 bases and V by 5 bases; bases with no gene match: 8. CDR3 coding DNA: TGTGCCAGCAGCAGCGCCGGGACAGGCTCCGGGGAGCTGTTTTTT. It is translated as CASSSAGTGSGELFF.

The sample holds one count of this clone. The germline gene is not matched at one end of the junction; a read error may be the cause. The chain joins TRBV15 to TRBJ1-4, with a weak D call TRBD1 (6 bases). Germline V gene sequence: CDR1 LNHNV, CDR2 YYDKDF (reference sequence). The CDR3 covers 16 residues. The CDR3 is CATNRDRGGLSEKLFF. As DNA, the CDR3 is TGTGCCACCAACAGAGATAGAGGGGGGCTTAGTGAAAAACTGTTTTTT.

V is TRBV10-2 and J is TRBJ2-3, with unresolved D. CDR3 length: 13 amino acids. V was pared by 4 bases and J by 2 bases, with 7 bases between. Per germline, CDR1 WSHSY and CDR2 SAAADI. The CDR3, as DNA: TGCGCCAGCAGTGCCGCGGACACAGATACGCAGTATTTT. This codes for CASSAADTDTQYF.